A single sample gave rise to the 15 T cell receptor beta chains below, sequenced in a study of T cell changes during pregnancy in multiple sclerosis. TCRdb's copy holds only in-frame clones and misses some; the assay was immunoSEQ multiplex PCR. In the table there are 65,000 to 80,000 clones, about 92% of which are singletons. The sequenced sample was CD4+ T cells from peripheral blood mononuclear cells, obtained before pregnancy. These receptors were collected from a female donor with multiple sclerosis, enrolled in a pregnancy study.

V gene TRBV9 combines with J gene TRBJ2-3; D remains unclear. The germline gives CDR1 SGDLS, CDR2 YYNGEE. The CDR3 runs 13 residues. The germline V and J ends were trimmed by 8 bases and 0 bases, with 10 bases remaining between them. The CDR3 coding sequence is TGTGCCAGTTCCGTGACAAGCACAGATACGCAGTATTTT. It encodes CASSVTSTDTQYF.

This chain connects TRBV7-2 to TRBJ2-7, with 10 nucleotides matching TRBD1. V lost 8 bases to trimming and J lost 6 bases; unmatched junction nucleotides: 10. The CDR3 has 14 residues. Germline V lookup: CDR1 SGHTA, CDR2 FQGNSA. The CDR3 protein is CASGQRQGAGEQYF. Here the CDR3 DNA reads TGTGCCAGCGGACAGAGACAGGGGGCTGGCGAGCAGTACTTC.

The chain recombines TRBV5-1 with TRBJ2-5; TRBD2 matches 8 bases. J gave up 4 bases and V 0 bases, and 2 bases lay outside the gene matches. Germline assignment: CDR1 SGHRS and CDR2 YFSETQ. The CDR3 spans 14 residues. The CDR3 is CASSLAGGGETQYF. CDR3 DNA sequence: TGCGCCAGCAGCTTGGCGGGGGGGGGAGAGACCCAGTACTTC.

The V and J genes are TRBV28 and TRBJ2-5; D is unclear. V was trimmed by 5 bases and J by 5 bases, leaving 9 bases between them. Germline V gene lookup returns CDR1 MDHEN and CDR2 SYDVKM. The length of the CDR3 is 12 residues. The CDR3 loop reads CASSVLRETQYF. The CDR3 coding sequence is TGTGCCAGCAGTGTACTCAGGGAGACCCAGTACTTC.

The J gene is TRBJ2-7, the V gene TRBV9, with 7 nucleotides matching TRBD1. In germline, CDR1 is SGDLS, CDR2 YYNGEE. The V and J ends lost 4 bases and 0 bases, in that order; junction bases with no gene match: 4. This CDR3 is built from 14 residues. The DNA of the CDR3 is TGTGCCAGCAGCCCTAGGACAGGCTCCTACGAGCAGTACTTC. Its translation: CASSPRTGSYEQYF.

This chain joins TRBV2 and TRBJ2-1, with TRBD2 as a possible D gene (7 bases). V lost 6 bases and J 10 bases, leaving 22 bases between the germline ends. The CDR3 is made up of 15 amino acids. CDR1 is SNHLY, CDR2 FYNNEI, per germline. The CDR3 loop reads CASRYRAREGTEQFF. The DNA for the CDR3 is TGTGCCAGCAGGTACCGAGCCAGGGAGGGGACAGAGCAGTTCTTC.

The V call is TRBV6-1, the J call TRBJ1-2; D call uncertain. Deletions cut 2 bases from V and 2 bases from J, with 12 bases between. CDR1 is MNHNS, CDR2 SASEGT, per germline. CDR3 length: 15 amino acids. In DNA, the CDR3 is TGTGCCAGCAGTGAAATGAGCGGAACGAACTATGGCTACACCTTC. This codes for CASSEMSGTNYGYTF.

DNA of the CDR3: TGTGCCAGCAGTCCTTCCGGGACTAGCGGATACGAGCAGTACTTC. Encoded protein: CASSPSGTSGYEQYF. The V and J genes are TRBV5-4 and TRBJ2-7, with 11 bases aligning to TRBD2. With 5 bases clipped from V and 4 bases from J, the junction kept 8 bases outside the gene matches. From germline, CDR1 is SGHNT and CDR2 YYREEE (reference sequence). CDR3 length equals 15 residues.

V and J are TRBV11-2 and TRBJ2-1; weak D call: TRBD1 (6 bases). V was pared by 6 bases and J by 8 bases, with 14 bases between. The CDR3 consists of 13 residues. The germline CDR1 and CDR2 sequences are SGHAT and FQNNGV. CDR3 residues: CASSQQGGHEQFF. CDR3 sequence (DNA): TGTGCCAGCAGTCAACAGGGCGGCCATGAGCAGTTCTTC.

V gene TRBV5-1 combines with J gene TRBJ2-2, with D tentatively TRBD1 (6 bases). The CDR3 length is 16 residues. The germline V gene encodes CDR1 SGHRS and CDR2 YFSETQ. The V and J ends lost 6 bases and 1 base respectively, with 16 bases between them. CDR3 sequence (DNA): TGCGCCAGCACCCCAACTTTGACAGGGAACACCGGGGAGCTGTTTTTT. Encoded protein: CASTPTLTGNTGELFF. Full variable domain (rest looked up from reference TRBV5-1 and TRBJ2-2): KAGVTQTPRYLIKTRGQQVTLSCSPISGHRSVSWYQQTPGQGLQFLFEYFSETQRNKGNFPGRFSGRQFSNSRSEMNVSTLELGDSALYLCASTPTLTGNTGELFFGEGSRLTVL.

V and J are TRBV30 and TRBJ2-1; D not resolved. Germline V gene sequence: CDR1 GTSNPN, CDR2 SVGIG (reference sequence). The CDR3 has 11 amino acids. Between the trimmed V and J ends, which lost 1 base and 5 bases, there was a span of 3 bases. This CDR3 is CAWSGNNEQFF. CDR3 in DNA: TGTGCCTGGAGTGGTAACAATGAGCAGTTCTTC.

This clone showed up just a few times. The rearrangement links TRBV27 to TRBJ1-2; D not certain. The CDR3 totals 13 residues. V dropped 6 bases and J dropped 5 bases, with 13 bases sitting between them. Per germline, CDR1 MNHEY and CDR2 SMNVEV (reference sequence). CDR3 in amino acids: CASRLREQYGYTF. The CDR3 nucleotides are TGTGCCAGCAGGTTACGGGAGCAGTATGGCTACACCTTC.

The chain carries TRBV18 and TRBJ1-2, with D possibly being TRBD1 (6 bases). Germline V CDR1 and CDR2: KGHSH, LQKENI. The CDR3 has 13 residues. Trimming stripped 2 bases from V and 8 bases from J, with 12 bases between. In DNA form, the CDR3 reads TGTGCCAGCTCACCAGTGGGGGCGCAAGGCTACACCTTC. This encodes CASSPVGAQGYTF. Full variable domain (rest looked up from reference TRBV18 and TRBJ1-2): NAGVMQNPRHLVRRRGQEARLRCSPMKGHSHVYWYRQLPEEGLKFMVYLQKENIIDESGMPKERFSAEFPKEGPSILRIQQVVRGDSAAYFCASSPVGAQGYTFGSGTRLTVV.

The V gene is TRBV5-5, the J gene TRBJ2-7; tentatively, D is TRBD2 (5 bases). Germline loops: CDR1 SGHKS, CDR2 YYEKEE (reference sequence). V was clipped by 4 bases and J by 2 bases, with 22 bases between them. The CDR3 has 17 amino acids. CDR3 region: CASSPTPAGPPTYEQYF. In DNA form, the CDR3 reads TGTGCCAGCAGCCCTACTCCCGCGGGCCCGCCCACCTACGAGCAGTACTTC.

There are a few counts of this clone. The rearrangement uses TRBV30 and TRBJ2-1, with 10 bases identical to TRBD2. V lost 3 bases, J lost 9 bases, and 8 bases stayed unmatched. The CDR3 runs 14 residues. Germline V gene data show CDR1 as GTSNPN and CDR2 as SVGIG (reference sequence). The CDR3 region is CAWRTERGGIEQFF. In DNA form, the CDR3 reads TGTGCCTGGAGGACCGAGCGGGGGGGGATTGAGCAGTTCTTC.